This entry is about one T cell receptor (beta chain). These data come from a study of blood T cell repertoires in COVID-19. For the study at large: COVID-19 samples, acute and convalescent, were from the United States, Italy and Spain.

Germline assignment: CDR1 LGHDT and CDR2 YNNKEL (reference sequence). This CDR3 region has 14 residues. Between the trimmed V and J ends, which lost 1 base and 2 bases, there was a span of 9 bases. Original data processing: Nucleated cell counts were estimated from reference gene primer amplification. Sequencing was performed with immunoSEQ multiplex PCR; in TCRdb, only in-frame clones are kept and a portion is missing. That table is the source of V, J and clone size, and D and trimming were worked out from the DNA. The data show 70,000 to 90,000 clones, with roughly 86% seen just once and around 29% held by the top ten.

Material: peripheral blood. This sequence joins TRBV3-1 (or the pseudogene TRBV3-2) and TRBJ2-7; D is unresolved. The clonotype comes from a man between 45 and 60 years old with acute or convalescent COVID-19. The DNA for the CDR3 is TGTGCCAGCAGCCAAGCGCCACATCCCTACGAGCAGTACTTC. This translates into CASSQAPHPYEQYF.